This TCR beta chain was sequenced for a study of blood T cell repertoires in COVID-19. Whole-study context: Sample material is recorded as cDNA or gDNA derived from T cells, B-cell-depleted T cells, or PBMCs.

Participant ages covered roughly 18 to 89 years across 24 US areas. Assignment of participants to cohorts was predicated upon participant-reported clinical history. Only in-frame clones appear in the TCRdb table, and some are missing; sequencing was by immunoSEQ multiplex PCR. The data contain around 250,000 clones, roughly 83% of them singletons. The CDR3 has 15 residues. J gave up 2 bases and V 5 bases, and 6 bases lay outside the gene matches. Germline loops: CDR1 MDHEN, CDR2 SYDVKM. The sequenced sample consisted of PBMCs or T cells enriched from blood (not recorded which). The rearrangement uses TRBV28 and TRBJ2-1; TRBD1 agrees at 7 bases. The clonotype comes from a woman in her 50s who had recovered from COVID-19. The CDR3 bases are TGTGCCAGCAGTCTTGACCAGGGGGCCTACAATGAGCAGTTCTTC. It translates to CASSLDQGAYNEQFF. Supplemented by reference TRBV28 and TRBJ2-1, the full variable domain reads DVKVTQSSRYLVKRTGEKVFLECVQDMDHENMFWYRQDPGLGLRLIYFSYDVKMKEKGDIPEGYSVSREKKERFSLILESASTNQTSMYLCASSLDQGAYNEQFFGPGTRLTVL.